This T cell receptor (beta chain) came from a study of blood T cell repertoires in COVID-19. Study-level background: Samples representing acute and convalescent COVID-19 were sourced from the United States, Italy and Spain. In each case, the material was cDNA or gDNA derived from T cells, B-cell-depleted T cells, or PBMCs.

This CDR3 comprises 13 residues. V was cut by 4 bases and J by 4 bases, with 11 bases left in between. Per germline, CDR1 KGHSH and CDR2 LQKENI. Produced via immunoSEQ multiplex PCR; TCRdb's table is partial and in-frame only. Among around 200,000 clones listed, 80% to 90% were seen once. This sequence was found in a woman between 65 and 79 years old with COVID-19, enrolled during active disease. This chain uses TRBV18 with TRBJ2-7; unclear D gene. The source material was peripheral blood. This chain's CDR3 is CASSLGSPYEQYV. CDR3 bases: TGTGCCAGCTCACTCGGGTCTCCTTACGAGCAGTACGTC.